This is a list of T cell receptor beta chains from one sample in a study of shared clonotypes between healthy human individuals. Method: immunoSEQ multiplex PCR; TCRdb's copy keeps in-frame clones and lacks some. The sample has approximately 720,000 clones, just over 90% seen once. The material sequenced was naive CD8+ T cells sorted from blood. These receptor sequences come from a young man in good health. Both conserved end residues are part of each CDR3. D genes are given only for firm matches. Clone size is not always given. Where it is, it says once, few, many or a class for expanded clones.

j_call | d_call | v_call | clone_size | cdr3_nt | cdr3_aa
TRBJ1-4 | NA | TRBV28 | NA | TGTGCCAGCAGCTCATCTGGGCCTGTAAAGCCAACTAATGAAAAACTGTTTTTT | CASSSSGPVKPTNEKLFF
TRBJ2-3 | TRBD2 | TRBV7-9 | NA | TGTGCCAGCAGCACTCTACTAGCGGGAGGGGGGACAGATACGCAGTATTTT | CASSTLLAGGGTDTQYF
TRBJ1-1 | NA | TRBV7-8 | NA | TGTGCCAGCAGCTTAGTTTACGGAAACTCTGAAGCTTTCTTT | CASSLVYGNSEAFF
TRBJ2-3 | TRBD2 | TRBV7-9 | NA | TGTGCCAGCAGCCCCCCGGGGCTAGCGGGAGATACGCAGTATTTT | CASSPPGLAGDTQYF
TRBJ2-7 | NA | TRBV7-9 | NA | TGTGCCAGCAGCTCACGACGGAATAGATACGAGCAGTACTTC | CASSSRRNRYEQYF
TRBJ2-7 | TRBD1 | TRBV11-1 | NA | TGTGCCAGCAGCTATCCGGGACAGGCCTACGAGCAGTACTTC | CASSYPGQAYEQYF
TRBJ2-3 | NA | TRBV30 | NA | TGTGCCTGGAGTCTCCCTAGGGGCACAGATACGCAGTATTTT | CAWSLPRGTDTQYF
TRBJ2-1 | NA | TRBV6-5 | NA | TGTGCCAGCAGCTACGGAGGCTACAATGAGCAGTTCTTC | CASSYGGYNEQFF
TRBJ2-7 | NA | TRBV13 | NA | TGTGCCAGCAGCTTTAGCGGCTCCTACGAGCAGTACTTC | CASSFSGSYEQYF
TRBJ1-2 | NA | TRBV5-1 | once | TGCGCCAGCAGCTCCCGGATGGGGGACGACTATGGCTACACCTTC | CASSSRMGDDYGYTF
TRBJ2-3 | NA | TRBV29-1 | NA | TGCAGCGCCCGGGACGGACGGACGAATACGCAGTATTTT | CSARDGRTNTQYF
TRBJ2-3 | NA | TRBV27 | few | TGTGCCAGCAGTTTAAGGGGCGATACGCAGTATTTT | CASSLRGDTQYF
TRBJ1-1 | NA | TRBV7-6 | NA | TGTGCCAGCAGCTTAGGCCCCAGGGGAAATGAAGCTTTCTTT | CASSLGPRGNEAFF
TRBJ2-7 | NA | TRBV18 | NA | TGTGCCAGCTCACCAGGTTTACCATACGAGCAGTACTTC | CASSPGLPYEQYF
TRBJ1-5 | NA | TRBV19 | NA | TGTGCCAGTAGTATATTAGAATATAGCAATCAGCCCCAGCATTTT | CASSILEYSNQPQHF
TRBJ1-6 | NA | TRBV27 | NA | TGTGCCAGCAGACCCCTTCTTAATTCACCCCTCCACTTT | CASRPLLNSPLHF
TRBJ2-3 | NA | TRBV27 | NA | TGTGCCAGCAGTTTAGTTGGGGACGGGATATTGGATACGCAGTATTTT | CASSLVGDGILDTQYF
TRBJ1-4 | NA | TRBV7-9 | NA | TGTGCCAGCAGCCCACCCCAGGGCGGGGAAAAACTGTTTTTT | CASSPPQGGEKLFF
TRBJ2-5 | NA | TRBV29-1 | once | TGCAGCGTTCCGGGGTTGGAAGAGACCCAGTACTTC | CSVPGLEETQYF
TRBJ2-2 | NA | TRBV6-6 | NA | TGTGCCAGCAGTTACTCGGGAGATCCCGGGGAGCTGTTTTTT | CASSYSGDPGELFF
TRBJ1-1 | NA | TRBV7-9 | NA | TGTGCCAGCAGCCCCTTAGGGGTGGGAATGAACACTGAAGCTTTCTTT | CASSPLGVGMNTEAFF
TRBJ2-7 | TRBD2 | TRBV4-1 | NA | TGCGCCAGCAGCCAAGAAGGTCTAGCGGGCTACGAGCAGTACTTC | CASSQEGLAGYEQYF
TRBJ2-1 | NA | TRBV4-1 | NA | TGCGCCAGCAGCCGGCGGGTTTCCTACAATGAGCAGTTCTTC | CASSRRVSYNEQFF
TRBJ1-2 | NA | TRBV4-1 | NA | TGCGCCAGCAGCCACTCCGGGGTAAACTATGGCTACACCTTC | CASSHSGVNYGYTF
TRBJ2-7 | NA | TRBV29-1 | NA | TGCAGCGTTGAAGGGATTTTGACAGGCCCTTTCTACGAGCAGTACTTC | CSVEGILTGPFYEQYF
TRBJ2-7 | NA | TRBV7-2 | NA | TGTGCCAGCAGCTTAAGGGGTCCCTACGAGCAGTACTTC | CASSLRGPYEQYF
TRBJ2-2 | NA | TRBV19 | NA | TGTGCCAGTAGTATAGGCCGGGGAGCTGTTTTT | CASSIGRGAVF
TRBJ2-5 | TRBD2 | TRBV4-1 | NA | TGCGCCAGCAGCCATCGGACTAGCGGGACATACCAAGAGACCCAGTACTTC | CASSHRTSGTYQETQYF
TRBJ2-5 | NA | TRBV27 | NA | TGTGCCAGCAGCTTTTTCCCACTTGGAGACGGGGGATTAGAGACCCAGTACTTC | CASSFFPLGDGGLETQYF
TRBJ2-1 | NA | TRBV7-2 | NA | TGTGCCAGCAGCTTAGCGGGGAACTACAATGAGCAGTTCTTC | CASSLAGNYNEQFF
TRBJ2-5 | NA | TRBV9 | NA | TGTGCCAGCAGCAACCGGCCGGGGGATCAAGAGACCCAGTACTTC | CASSNRPGDQETQYF
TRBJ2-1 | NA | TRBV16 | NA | TGTGCCAGCAGCCAATCGGGCTCCTTCTACAATGAGCAGTTCTTC | CASSQSGSFYNEQFF
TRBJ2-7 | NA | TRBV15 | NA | TGTGCCACCAGCAGAGACACCGGGTCAACGGGCTACGAGCAGTACTTC | CATSRDTGSTGYEQYF
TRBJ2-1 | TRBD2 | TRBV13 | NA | TGTGCCAGCAGCTTAGGAGGGAGGGCGAGGGCCAATGAGCAGTTCTTC | CASSLGGRARANEQFF
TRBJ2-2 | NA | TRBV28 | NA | TGTGCCAGCAGTTTATTAACCGACCGTGGCGGGGAGCTGTTTTTT | CASSLLTDRGGELFF
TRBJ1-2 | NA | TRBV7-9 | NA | TGTGCCAGCAGCCCCCCAACAGAAACCTATGGCTACACCTTC | CASSPPTETYGYTF
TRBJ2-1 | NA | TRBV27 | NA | TGTGCCAGCACCTTCGGGGAGCCGCGACGGATGTCCTACAATGAGCAGTTCTTC | CASTFGEPRRMSYNEQFF